This entry concerns a single TCR beta chain. Germline values: CDR1 SGHNT, CDR2 YENEEA. The CDR3 extends over 14 amino acids. The V end was cut by 1 base, the J end by 4 bases, with 10 bases between. This record belongs to a study of blood T cell repertoires in COVID-19. About the research overall: Samples taken during acute and convalescent COVID-19 were collected in the United States, Italy and Spain. The cDNA or gDNA used as material had been derived from T cells, B-cell-depleted T cells, or PBMCs.

Methods used by the authors: Estimation of nucleated cell counts relied on the amplification of reference gene primers. The data were produced by immunoSEQ multiplex PCR, yet TCRdb's version contains in-frame clones alone and is incomplete. For V, J and clone size, that table is used; D and trimming come from the DNA. The data contain about half a million clones, approximately 85% of them seen just once; the ten biggest clones take up approximately 3%. The receptor was isolated from a human donor in a cohort sampled during active COVID-19. The sequenced material came from peripheral blood. The chain links TRBV11-3 to TRBJ2-5; D is undetermined. The CDR3: CASSLGALGETQYF. CDR3 nucleotides: TGTGCCAGCAGCTTAGGGGCCCTGGGAGAGACCCAGTACTTC.